Presented here are 15 T cell receptor beta chains from one specimen sequenced in a study of blood T cell repertoires in COVID-19. Libraries were prepared by immunoSEQ multiplex PCR; TCRdb keeps only in-frame clonotypes and omits some of them. The sample shows around 77,000 clones, 83% of them seen only once. The sequencing input was peripheral blood. The receptors were sampled from a man aged 25-45 years with COVID-19, enrolled during active disease.

V gene TRBV30 combines with J gene TRBJ1-1; the D gene is possibly TRBD1 (6 bases). Germline V gene lookup returns CDR1 GTSNPN and CDR2 SVGIG (reference sequence). The CDR3 contains 13 residues. V lost 4 bases to trimming and J lost 5 bases, with 14 bases between them. The CDR3 sequence: CAWKRTGQTEAFF. CDR3 nucleotide sequence: TGTGCCTGGAAGCGTACGGGACAAACTGAAGCTTTCTTT.

This clone appeared once. The chain combines TRBV21-1 with TRBJ1-1; the table assigns TRBD1, which was not confirmed against the DNA. TRBV21-1 is a listed pseudogene. The CDR3 sequence is 12 residues long. CDR3 in amino acids: CASGQGYTEAFF. The CDR3 bases are TGTGCCAGCGGACAGGGGTACACTGAAGCTTTCTTT.

V usage is TRBV14 and J usage is TRBJ1-4; TRBD1 agrees at 9 bases. The germline CDR1 and CDR2 sequences are SGHDN and FVKESK. The CDR3 sequence is 16 residues long. V lost 6 bases and J lost 4; bases outside the gene matches: 9. The DNA of the CDR3 is TGTGCCAGCAGTCGTGGACAGGGGCGGAATAATGAAAAACTGTTTTTT. Residues: CASSRGQGRNNEKLFF.

The CDR3 loop reads CATSILLGVETQYF. CDR3 sequence (DNA): TGTGCCACCAGCATCCTCCTAGGGGTAGAGACCCAGTACTTC. The genes are TRBV15 and TRBJ2-5; D may be TRBD1 (5 bases). V lost 4 bases and J 4 bases, leaving 13 bases between the germline ends. Per the germline V gene, CDR1 is LNHNV and CDR2 is YYDKDF (reference sequence). The CDR3 has 14 residues.

The CDR3 here is CASRFRGHSTDTQYF. CDR3 nucleotide sequence: TGTGCCAGTAGATTCAGGGGGCACAGCACAGATACGCAGTATTTT. The gene calls are TRBV19 and TRBJ2-3, with 8 bases fitting TRBD1. The CDR3 consists of 15 residues. The V gene's germline CDR1 is LNHDA and CDR2 SQIVND (reference sequence). V trimming: 6 bases; J trimming: 0 bases; junction bases outside the gene matches: 5.

V usage is TRBV15 and J usage is TRBJ1-1; 11 bases fit TRBD1. The CDR3 consists of 15 residues. Germline V gene sequence: CDR1 LNHNV, CDR2 YYDKDF (reference sequence). V gave up 8 bases and J gave up 3 bases; unmatched junction bases: 8. Here the CDR3 reads CATGQGAQGDTEAFF. CDR3 sequence (DNA): TGTGCCACCGGACAGGGGGCGCAAGGGGACACTGAAGCTTTCTTT.

The rearrangement uses TRBV18 and TRBJ2-1, with 12 bases lining up with TRBD2. The V gene's germline CDR1 is KGHSH and CDR2 LQKENI. Losses at the gene ends were 4 bases for V and 7 bases for J; bases not matched to a gene: 5. This CDR3 is 15 amino acids long. The CDR3 DNA follows: TGTGCCAGCTCACGGACTAGCGGGAATGATAATGAGCAGTTCTTC. This codes for CASSRTSGNDNEQFF. The full variable domain, its missing parts supplied by reference TRBV18 and TRBJ2-1, is NAGVMQNPRHLVRRRGQEARLRCSPMKGHSHVYWYRQLPEEGLKFMVYLQKENIIDESGMPKERFSAEFPKEGPSILRIQQVVRGDSAAYFCASSRTSGNDNEQFFGPGTRLTVL.

This chain joins TRBV5-1 and TRBJ2-7; possibly TRBD1 for D (6 bases). V lost 7 bases, J lost 0 bases, and 14 bases lay in between. Per germline, CDR1 SGHRS and CDR2 YFSETQ. The CDR3 loop spans 14 amino acids. The CDR3 nucleotides are TGCGCCAGCGCCCCCGGGACACACTCCTACGAGCAGTACTTC. Protein product: CASAPGTHSYEQYF.

The rearrangement joins TRBV24-1 to TRBJ2-1; 10 bases line up with TRBD1. CDR1 is KGHDR and CDR2 is SFDVKD in the germline V gene. The CDR3 spans 15 residues. Germline trimming cut 4 bases from V and 8 bases from J; bases unmatched to any gene: 7. Here the CDR3 DNA reads TGTGCCACCAGTGAATTAGACAGGGGGCTGGATGAGCAGTTCTTC. Amino acid sequence: CATSELDRGLDEQFF.

The CDR3: CASSPLLAGGYNEQFF. CDR3 coding DNA: TGTGCCAGCAGCCCCCTGCTGGCGGGGGGCTACAATGAGCAGTTCTTC. The V and J genes are TRBV7-9 and TRBJ2-1; 8 positions match TRBD2. The V segment lost 5 bases and the J segment 3 bases; nucleotides outside the gene matches: 9. CDR3 length equals 16 residues. Germline loops: CDR1 SEHNR, CDR2 FQNEAQ (reference sequence).

The chain carries TRBV28 and TRBJ1-5; D is perhaps TRBD1 (5 bases). Deletions cut 3 bases from V and 0 bases from J, with 6 bases between. The length of the CDR3 is 14 residues. CDR1 and CDR2 (germline): MDHEN, SYDVKM. CDR3 protein: CASSFGGSNQPQHF. CDR3 nucleotides: TGTGCCAGCAGTTTCGGGGGTAGCAATCAGCCCCAGCATTTT.

The J gene is TRBJ1-1, the V gene TRBV19; maybe TRBD1 (6 bases). This CDR3 contains 13 residues. The germline CDR1 and CDR2 sequences are LNHDA and SQIVND (reference sequence). V shed 4 bases and J shed 5 bases, with 11 bases lying between them. The CDR3 region is CASSSPDRTEAFF. Written as DNA, the CDR3 is TGTGCCAGTAGTAGTCCCGACAGGACTGAAGCTTTCTTT.

This clone came up once. This chain uses TRBV19 with TRBJ1-5; D possibly corresponds to TRBD1 (6 bases). V gave up 5 bases and J gave up 2 bases, with 19 bases separating them. The CDR3 loop spans 17 amino acids. Germline V gene lookup returns CDR1 LNHDA and CDR2 SQIVND (reference sequence). The CDR3 loop reads CASSSRQARLGNQPQHF. The CDR3 nucleotides are TGTGCCAGTAGTTCTCGACAGGCGAGGTTAGGCAATCAGCCCCAGCATTTT. Combining the CDR3 with reference TRBV19 and TRBJ1-5 gives the whole variable domain DGGITQSPKYLFRKEGQNVTLSCEQNLNHDAMYWYRQDPGQGLRLIYYSQIVNDFQKGDIAEGYSVSREKKESFPLTVTSAQKNPTAFYLCASSSRQARLGNQPQHFGDGTRLSIL.

The chain uses TRBV28 and TRBJ2-7; 8 positions agree with TRBD1. CDR3 length: 16 amino acids. V dropped 5 bases and J dropped 3; count of bases not matched to a gene: 12. Germline CDR1 and CDR2: MDHEN and SYDVKM. The CDR3 sequence: CASSTRRQGTRYEQYF. CDR3 sequence (DNA): TGTGCCAGCAGTACCAGACGACAGGGGACGCGCTACGAGCAGTACTTC. The full variable domain, completed using reference TRBV28 and TRBJ2-7, is DVKVTQSSRYLVKRTGEKVFLECVQDMDHENMFWYRQDPGLGLRLIYFSYDVKMKEKGDIPEGYSVSREKKERFSLILESASTNQTSMYLCASSTRRQGTRYEQYFGPGTRLTVT.

The V gene is TRBV28, the J gene TRBJ2-7; unclear D gene. The ends were cut back, 1 base at V and 7 bases at J, with 11 bases in the middle. Per germline, CDR1 MDHEN and CDR2 SYDVKM. The length of the CDR3 is 13 residues. CDR3 sequence reads: CASSLSSGQEQYF. CDR3 bases: TGTGCCAGCAGTTTATCGTCGGGTCAAGAGCAGTACTTC.